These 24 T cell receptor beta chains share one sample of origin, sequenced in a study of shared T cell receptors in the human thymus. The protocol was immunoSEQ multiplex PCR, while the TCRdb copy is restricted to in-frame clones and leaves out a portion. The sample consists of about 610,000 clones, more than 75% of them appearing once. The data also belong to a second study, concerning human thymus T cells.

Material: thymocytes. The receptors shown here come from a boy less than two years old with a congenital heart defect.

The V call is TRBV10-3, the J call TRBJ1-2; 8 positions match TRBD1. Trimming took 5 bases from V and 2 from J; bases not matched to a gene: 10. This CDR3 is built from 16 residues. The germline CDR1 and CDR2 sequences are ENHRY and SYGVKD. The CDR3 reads CAISPYTPGGNYGYTF. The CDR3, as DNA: TGTGCCATCAGTCCGTACACTCCAGGGGGCAACTATGGCTACACCTTC.

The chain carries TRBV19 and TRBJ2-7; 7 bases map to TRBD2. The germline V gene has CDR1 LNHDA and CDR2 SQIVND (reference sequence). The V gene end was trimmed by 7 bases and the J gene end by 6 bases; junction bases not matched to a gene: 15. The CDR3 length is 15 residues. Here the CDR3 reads CASTKGGNQPLEQYF. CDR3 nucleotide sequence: TGTGCCAGTACCAAGGGAGGGAATCAACCTCTCGAGCAGTACTTC.

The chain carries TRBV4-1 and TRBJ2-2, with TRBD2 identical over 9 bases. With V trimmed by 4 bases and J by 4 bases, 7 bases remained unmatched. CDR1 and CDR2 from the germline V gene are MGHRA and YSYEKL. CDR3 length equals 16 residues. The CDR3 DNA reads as TGCGCCAGCAGCCCCGAGGAGCGGGAGGCCACCGGGGAGCTGTTTTTT. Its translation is CASSPEEREATGELFF.

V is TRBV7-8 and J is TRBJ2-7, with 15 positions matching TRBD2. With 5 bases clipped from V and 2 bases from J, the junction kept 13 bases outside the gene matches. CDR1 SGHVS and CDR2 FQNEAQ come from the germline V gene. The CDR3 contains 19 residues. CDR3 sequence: CASSTEAGLAGGTPYEQYF. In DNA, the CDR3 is TGTGCCAGCAGCACAGAGGCGGGACTAGCGGGAGGCACCCCCTACGAGCAGTACTTC.

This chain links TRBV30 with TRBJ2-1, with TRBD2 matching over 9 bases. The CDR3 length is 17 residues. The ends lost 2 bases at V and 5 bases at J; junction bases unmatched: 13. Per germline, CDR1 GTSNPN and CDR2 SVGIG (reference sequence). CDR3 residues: CAWSRLAGMIPDNEQFF. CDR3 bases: TGTGCCTGGAGTAGGCTAGCGGGAATGATACCCGACAATGAGCAGTTCTTC.

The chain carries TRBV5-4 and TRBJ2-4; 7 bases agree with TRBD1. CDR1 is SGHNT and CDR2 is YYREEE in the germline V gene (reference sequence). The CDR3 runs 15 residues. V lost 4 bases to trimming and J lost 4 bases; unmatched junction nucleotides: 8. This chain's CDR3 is CASSPRQGDKNIQYF. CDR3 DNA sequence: TGTGCCAGCAGCCCAAGGCAGGGGGATAAAAACATTCAGTACTTC.

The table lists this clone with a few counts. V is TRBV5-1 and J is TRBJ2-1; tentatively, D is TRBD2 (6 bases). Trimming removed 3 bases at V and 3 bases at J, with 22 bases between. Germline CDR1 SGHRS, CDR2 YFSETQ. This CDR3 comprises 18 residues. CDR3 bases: TGCGCCAGCAGCTACGTAAGGCAAGCGGGCGAGGGCTACAATGAGCAGTTCTTC. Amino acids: CASSYVRQAGEGYNEQFF.

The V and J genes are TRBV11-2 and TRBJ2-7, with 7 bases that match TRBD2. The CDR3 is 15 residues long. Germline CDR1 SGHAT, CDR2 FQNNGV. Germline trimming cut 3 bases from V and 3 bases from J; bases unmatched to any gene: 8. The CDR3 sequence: CASSLGGDGGYEQYF. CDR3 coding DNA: TGTGCCAGCAGCTTGGGGGGGGACGGGGGCTACGAGCAGTACTTC. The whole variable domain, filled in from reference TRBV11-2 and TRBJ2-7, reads EAGVAQSPRYKIIEKRQSVAFWCNPISGHATLYWYQQILGQGPKLLIQFQNNGVVDDSQLPKDRFSAERLKGVDSTLKIQPAKLEDSAVYLCASSLGGDGGYEQYFGPGTRLTVT.

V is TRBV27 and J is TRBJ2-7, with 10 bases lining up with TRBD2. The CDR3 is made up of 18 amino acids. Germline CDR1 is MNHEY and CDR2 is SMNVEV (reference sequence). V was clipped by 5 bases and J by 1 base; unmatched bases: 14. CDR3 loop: CASSHRDRAGGRSYEQYF. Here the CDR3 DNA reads TGTGCCAGCAGTCACCGGGACAGAGCGGGAGGGAGGTCCTACGAGCAGTACTTC.

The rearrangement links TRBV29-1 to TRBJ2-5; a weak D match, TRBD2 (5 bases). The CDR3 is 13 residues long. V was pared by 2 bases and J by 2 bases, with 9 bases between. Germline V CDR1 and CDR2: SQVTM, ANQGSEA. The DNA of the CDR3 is TGCAGCGTTGAACTAGCAGTTCAAGAGACCCAGTACTTC. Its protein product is CSVELAVQETQYF. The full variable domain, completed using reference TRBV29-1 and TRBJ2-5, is SAVISQKPSRDICQRGTSLTIQCQVDSQVTMMFWYRQQPGQSLTLIATANQGSEATYESGFVIDKFPISRPNLTFSTLTVSNMSPEDSSIYLCSVELAVQETQYFGPGTRLLVL.

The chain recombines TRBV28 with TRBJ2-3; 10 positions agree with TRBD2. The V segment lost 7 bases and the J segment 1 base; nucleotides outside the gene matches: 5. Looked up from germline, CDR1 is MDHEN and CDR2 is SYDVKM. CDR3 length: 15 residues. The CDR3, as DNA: TGTGCCAGCAATAAAGCGGGAGGGGGCACAGATACGCAGTATTTT. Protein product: CASNKAGGGTDTQYF.

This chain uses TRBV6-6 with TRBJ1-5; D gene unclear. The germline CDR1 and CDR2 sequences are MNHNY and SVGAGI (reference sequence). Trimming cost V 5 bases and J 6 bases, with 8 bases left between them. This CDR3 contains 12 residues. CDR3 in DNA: TGTGCCAGCAGTACTTTCGGTCAGCCCCAGCATTTT. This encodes CASSTFGQPQHF.

CDR3 amino acids: CASVTSGSPYNEQFF. CDR3 bases: TGTGCCAGCGTGACTAGCGGGAGCCCCTACAATGAGCAGTTCTTC. The rearrangement joins TRBV6-1 to TRBJ2-1, with 12 positions matching TRBD2. CDR1 is MNHNS and CDR2 is SASEGT in the germline V gene. The CDR3 runs 15 residues. J lost 2 bases, V lost 8 bases, and 4 bases had no gene match.

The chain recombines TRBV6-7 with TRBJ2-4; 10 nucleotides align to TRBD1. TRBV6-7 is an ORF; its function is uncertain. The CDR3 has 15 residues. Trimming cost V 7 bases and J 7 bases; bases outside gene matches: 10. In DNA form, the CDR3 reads TGTGCCAGCACACCCCCCCGGACAGGGGGGAACATTCAGTACTTC. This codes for CASTPPRTGGNIQYF.

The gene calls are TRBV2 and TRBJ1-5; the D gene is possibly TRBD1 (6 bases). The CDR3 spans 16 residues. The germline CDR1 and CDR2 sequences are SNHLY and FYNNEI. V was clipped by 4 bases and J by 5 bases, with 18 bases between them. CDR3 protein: CASSGDTGSGDQPQHF. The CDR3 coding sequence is TGTGCCAGCAGTGGAGATACAGGGTCGGGCGATCAGCCCCAGCATTTT. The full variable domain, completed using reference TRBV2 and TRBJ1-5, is EPEVTQTPSHQVTQMGQEVILRCVPISNHLYFYWYRQILGQKVEFLVSFYNNEISEKSEIFDDQFSVERPDGSNFTLKIRSTKLEDSAMYFCASSGDTGSGDQPQHFGDGTRLSIL.

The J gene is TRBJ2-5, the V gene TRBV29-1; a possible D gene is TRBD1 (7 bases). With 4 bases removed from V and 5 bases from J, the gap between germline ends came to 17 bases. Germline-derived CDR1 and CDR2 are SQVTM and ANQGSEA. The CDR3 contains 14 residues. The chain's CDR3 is CSVAVVRGDETQYF. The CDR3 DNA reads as TGCAGCGTTGCGGTGGTCAGGGGGGACGAGACCCAGTACTTC.

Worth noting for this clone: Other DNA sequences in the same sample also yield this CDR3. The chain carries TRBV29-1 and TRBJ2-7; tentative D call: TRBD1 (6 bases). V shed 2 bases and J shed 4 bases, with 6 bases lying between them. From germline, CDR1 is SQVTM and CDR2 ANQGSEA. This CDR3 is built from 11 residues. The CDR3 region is CSVETGYEQYF. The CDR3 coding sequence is TGCAGCGTTGAAACAGGGTACGAGCAGTACTTC.

CDR3 protein: CASSLSSGKDEQFF. CDR3 in DNA: TGTGCCAGCAGTTTATCGTCCGGGAAAGATGAGCAGTTCTTC. The chain links TRBV27 to TRBJ2-1, with D maybe TRBD2 (5 bases). This CDR3 region has 14 residues. Germline CDR1 is MNHEY and CDR2 is SMNVEV (reference sequence). With 0 bases removed from V and 8 bases from J, the gap between germline ends came to 11 bases.

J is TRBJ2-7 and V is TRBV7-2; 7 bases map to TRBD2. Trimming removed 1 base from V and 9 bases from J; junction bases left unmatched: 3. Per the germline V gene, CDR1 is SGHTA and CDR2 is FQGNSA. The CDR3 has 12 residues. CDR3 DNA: TGTGCCAGCAGCTTAGATTGGGGGGGGCAGTACTTC. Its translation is CASSLDWGGQYF.

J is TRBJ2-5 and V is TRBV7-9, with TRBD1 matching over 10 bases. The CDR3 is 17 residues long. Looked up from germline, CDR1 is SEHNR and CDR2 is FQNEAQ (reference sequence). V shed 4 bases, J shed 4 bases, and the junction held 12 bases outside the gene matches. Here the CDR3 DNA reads TGTGCCAGCAGCTCGGGCCCACGACAGGGGGCAGGAGAGACCCAGTACTTC. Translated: CASSSGPRQGAGETQYF. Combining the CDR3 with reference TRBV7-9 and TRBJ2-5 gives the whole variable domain DTGVSQNPRHKITKRGQNVTFRCDPISEHNRLYWYRQTLGQGPEFLTYFQNEAQLEKSRLLSDRFSAERPKGSFSTLEIQRTEQGDSAMYLCASSSGPRQGAGETQYFGPGTRLLVL.

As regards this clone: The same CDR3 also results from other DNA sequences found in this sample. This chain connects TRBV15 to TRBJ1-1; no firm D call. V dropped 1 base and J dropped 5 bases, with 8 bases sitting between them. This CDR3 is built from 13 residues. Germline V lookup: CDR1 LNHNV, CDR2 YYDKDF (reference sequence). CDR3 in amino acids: CATSRGRGTEAFF. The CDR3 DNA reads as TGTGCCACCAGCAGAGGACGAGGAACTGAAGCTTTCTTT.

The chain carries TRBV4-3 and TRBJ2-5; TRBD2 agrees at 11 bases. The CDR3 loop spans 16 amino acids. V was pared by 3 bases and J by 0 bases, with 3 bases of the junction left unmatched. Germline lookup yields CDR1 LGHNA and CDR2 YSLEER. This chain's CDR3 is CASSQAGLADQETQYF. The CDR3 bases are TGCGCCAGCAGCCAGGCGGGACTAGCGGACCAAGAGACCCAGTACTTC.

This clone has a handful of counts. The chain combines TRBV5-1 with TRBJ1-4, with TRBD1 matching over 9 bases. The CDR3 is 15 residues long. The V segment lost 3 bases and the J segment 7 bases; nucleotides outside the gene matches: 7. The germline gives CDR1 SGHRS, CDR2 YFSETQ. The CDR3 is CASSSNRDRVEKLFF. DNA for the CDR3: TGCGCCAGCAGCTCCAACCGGGACAGGGTTGAAAAACTGTTTTTT.

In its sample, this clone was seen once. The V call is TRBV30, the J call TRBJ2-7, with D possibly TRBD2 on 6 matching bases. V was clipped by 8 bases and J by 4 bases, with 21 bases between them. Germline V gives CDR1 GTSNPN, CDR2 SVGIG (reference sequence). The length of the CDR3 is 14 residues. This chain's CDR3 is CAGTIQRGIYEQYF. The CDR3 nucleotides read TGTGCCGGGACCATCCAACGGGGGATTTACGAGCAGTACTTC.